One and the same sample provided the 11 T cell receptor beta chains below, sequenced in a study of T cell repertoires in cytomegalovirus infection. Their specific antigens are unknown. In TCRdb, the reads were re-called with MiXCR into one record per CDR3 protein. The sample gives approximately 910,000 distinct CDR3 sequences, 30% to 40% of which show up once; over 12% is in the top ten. The source was cultured CD8+ T cells from PBMCs, collected from culture after CMV antigen stimulation. All receptors derive from a human donor in good health (CMV status not recorded). Some clones in this sample may be carry-over from other donors' samples.

The rearrangement joins TRBV7-9 to TRBJ1-2; possibly TRBD1 for D (5 bases). This CDR3 is built from 13 residues. V shed 5 bases and J shed 5 bases, with 12 bases lying between them. Germline V gene sequence: CDR1 SEHNR, CDR2 FQNEAQ (reference sequence). Here the CDR3 DNA reads TGTGCCAGCAGCACCCAGGGTCCTTATGGCTACACCTTC. This gives the protein CASSTQGPYGYTF.

In its sample, this clonotype was seen a few times. The V call is TRBV4-3, the J call TRBJ2-2; D is undetermined. V lost 7 bases, J lost 8 bases, and 11 bases lay in between. From germline, CDR1 is LGHNA and CDR2 YSLEER. This CDR3 has 12 amino acids. The DNA of the CDR3 is TGCGCCAGCAACCCCGGTGTGGGGGAGCTGTTTTTT. This codes for CASNPGVGELFF.

About this clonotype itself: This CDR3 fails to terminate in the conserved phenylalanine or tryptophan, so it likely reflects a read error. The chain combines TRBV28 with TRBJ1-2; 11 bases agree with TRBD1. J was trimmed by 4 bases and V by 0 bases; bases with no gene match: 7. Germline V gene lookup returns CDR1 MDHEN and CDR2 SYDVKM. The CDR3 sequence is 17 residues long. CDR3 amino acids: CASSLWGTGGLSYGYTI. The CDR3 nucleotides are TGTGCCAGCAGTTTATGGGGGACAGGGGGTCTATCCTATGGCTACACCATC.

V usage is TRBV6-1 and J usage is TRBJ1-4; D perhaps matches TRBD1 (5 bases). The V gene lost 5 bases and the J gene lost 12 bases, with 16 bases spanning the gap. The germline CDR1 and CDR2 sequences are MNHNS and SASEGT. The CDR3 is 13 amino acids. DNA of the CDR3: TGTGCCAGCAGTCGCCGCGGGGCTTGGGAACTGTTTTTT. Translation: CASSRRGAWELFF.

This clonotype was observed once. The rearrangement joins TRBV2 to TRBJ2-5; 9 nucleotides align to TRBD2. In germline, CDR1 is SNHLY, CDR2 FYNNEI. This CDR3 contains 15 residues. The trim removed 4 bases at V and 1 base at J, leaving 4 bases unmatched. In nucleotides, the CDR3 is TGTGCCAGCAGTGTGAGCGGGGGGCGCCAAGAGACCCAGTACTTC. Translating gives CASSVSGGRQETQYF.

Only a few counts were recorded for this clonotype. The chain has TRBV7-4 and TRBJ1-2, with TRBD1 matching 7 bases. V lost 0 bases and J lost 8; bases outside the gene matches: 6. The germline gives CDR1 SGHVT, CDR2 SQSDAQ. The CDR3 extends over 14 amino acids. The CDR3 reads CASSLAGTEGGYTF. The CDR3 nucleotides read TGTGCCAGCAGCTTAGCAGGGACAGAAGGCGGCTACACCTTC.

This clonotype occurred a few times. The chain uses TRBV10-1 and TRBJ2-7; perhaps TRBD2 as D (5 bases). CDR3 size: 13 residues. The V gene's germline CDR1 is WNHNN and CDR2 SYGVQD (reference sequence). Trimming cost V 3 bases and J 7 bases, with 13 bases left between them. The CDR3 bases are TGCGCCAGCAGTGAAACTGAGGGAGATGAGCAGTACTTC. It is translated as CASSETEGDEQYF.

This clonotype has a handful of counts. J is TRBJ2-7 and V is TRBV7-6; D ambiguous. The CDR3 has 14 amino acids. Germline CDR1 is SGHVS and CDR2 is FNYEAQ. The V gene lost 2 bases and the J gene lost 1 base, with 9 bases spanning the gap. In DNA, the CDR3 is TGTGCCAGCAGCTTAAATGCGGCGTCCTACGAGCAGTACTTC. Encoded protein: CASSLNAASYEQYF.

The chain carries TRBV20-1 and TRBJ2-1; a weak D match, TRBD1 (6 bases). Deletions cut 2 bases from V and 0 bases from J, with 11 bases between. CDR3 length: 15 amino acids. Germline CDR1 and CDR2: DFQATT and SNEGSKA (reference sequence). The CDR3 reads CSARPIGGSYNEQFF. CDR3 in DNA: TGCAGTGCTAGACCGATAGGGGGCTCCTACAATGAGCAGTTCTTC.

This clonotype has a count of ten or more. For the CDR3, the DNA is TGTGCCAGCAGTTTACGGACGCGGACCCACGAGCAGTACTTC. Translated: CASSLRTRTHEQYF. This sequence joins TRBV12-3 or TRBV12-4 and TRBJ2-7; D call uncertain. Trimming took off 2 bases at V and 5 bases at J, with 13 bases between the two ends. The CDR3 contains 14 residues.

V gene TRBV7-6 combines with J gene TRBJ1-4; 7 bases align to TRBD1. In germline, CDR1 is SGHVS, CDR2 FNYEAQ. The V and J ends lost 5 bases and 12 bases, in that order; junction bases with no gene match: 6. The CDR3 is made up of 12 amino acids. Here the CDR3 DNA reads TGTGCCAGCAGCCAAACAGGGGAGCAACTGTTTTTT. The encoded protein is CASSQTGEQLFF.